A single sample gave rise to the 16 T cell receptor beta chains below, sequenced in a study of identical twins. TCRdb redid the calling of the 5' RACE reads with MiXCR, one entry per CDR3 protein. In the table there are around 680,000 distinct CDR3 sequences, around 8.3% of which are singletons. The data were also submitted as part of a second study, on yellow fever vaccine responses in identical twins.

What was sequenced was PBMCs. These receptors all stem from a young woman in good health.

The V and J genes are TRBV3-1 and TRBJ2-4, with unresolved D. V was cut by 2 bases and J by 3 bases, with 11 bases left in between. Germline lookup yields CDR1 LGHDT and CDR2 YNNKEL (reference sequence). The CDR3 covers 15 residues. CDR3 in amino acids: CASSQSGGGKNIQYF. CDR3 bases: TGTGCCAGCAGCCAATCGGGTGGCGGCAAAAACATTCAGTACTTC. Full variable domain (outside the CDR3, taken from reference TRBV3-1 and TRBJ2-4): DTAVSQTPKYLVTQMGNDKSIKCEQNLGHDTMYWYKQDSKKFLKIMFSYNNKELIINETVPNRFSPKSPDKAHLNLHINSLELGDSAVYFCASSQSGGGKNIQYFGAGTRLSVL.

This clonotype was counted ten times or more. J is TRBJ2-7 and V is TRBV9, with a tentative D call TRBD2 (5 bases). Trimming left V 0 bases short and J 1 base short, with 8 bases between. CDR1 SGDLS and CDR2 YYNGEE come from the germline V gene. The CDR3 totals 14 residues. The CDR3 reads CASSVELGSYEQYF. For the CDR3, the DNA is TGTGCCAGCAGCGTAGAACTAGGTTCCTACGAGCAGTACTTC.

This sequence joins TRBV12-3 or TRBV12-4 and TRBJ1-1; D ambiguous. The V end lost 3 bases, the J end lost 1 base, and 9 bases lay between the germline ends. The CDR3 is 14 residues long. CDR3 coding DNA: TGTGCCAGCAGTTTTGGGGAGGCGAACACTGAAGCTTTCTTT. Amino acid sequence: CASSFGEANTEAFF.

The chain combines TRBV7-9 with TRBJ2-1; 8 bases match TRBD1. The CDR3 is 14 residues long. The V segment lost 4 bases and the J segment 7 bases; nucleotides outside the gene matches: 6. The germline gives CDR1 SEHNR, CDR2 FQNEAQ (reference sequence). The CDR3 DNA reads as TGTGCCAGCAGCTGGACAGGGTTCCGGAATGAGCAGTTCTTC. Translating it yields CASSWTGFRNEQFF.

This clonotype was detected ten times or more. The rearrangement uses TRBV9 and TRBJ2-1, with TRBD2 matching 13 bases. Germline V gene data show CDR1 as SGDLS and CDR2 as YYNGEE. With 3 bases clipped from V and 8 bases from J, the junction kept 5 bases outside the gene matches. CDR3 size: 15 residues. The CDR3 bases are TGTGCCAGCAGCGAAGGACTAGCGGGAGTCGATGAGCAGTTCTTC. It codes for CASSEGLAGVDEQFF.

This sequence joins TRBV6-1 and TRBJ2-2; TRBD2 matches at 15 bases. This CDR3 spans 19 amino acids. Germline V gives CDR1 MNHNS, CDR2 SASEGT. The junction had 8 bases not matched to a gene; V was cut back by 5 bases and J by 1 base. CDR3 DNA sequence: TGTGCCAGCAGTCCCGGGGGACTAGCGGGGGGCTTGAACACCGGGGAGCTGTTTTTT. It yields the protein CASSPGGLAGGLNTGELFF.

The rearrangement joins TRBV15 to TRBJ1-2; D perhaps matches TRBD1 (6 bases). The CDR3 totals 16 residues. V shed 0 bases and J shed 3 bases, with 14 bases lying between them. Germline V gives CDR1 LNHNV, CDR2 YYDKDF (reference sequence). The CDR3 reads CATSRDRRGWDYGYTF. The CDR3 DNA is TGTGCCACCAGCAGAGATCGGAGGGGGTGGGACTATGGCTACACCTTC.

Worth noting for this clonotype: A read error may produce the germline difference seen at one junction end. The chain carries TRBV7-6 and TRBJ2-1, with 8 bases fitting TRBD2. Germline V gene lookup returns CDR1 SGHVS and CDR2 FNYEAQ. This CDR3 is built from 17 residues. The CDR3 nucleotides read TGTGTCAGCAGCTATTACCCGGGACTAGGCTACCACAATGAGCAGTTCTTC. It encodes CVSSYYPGLGYHNEQFF.

CDR3 residues: CASSLRTVSANYGYTF. The CDR3 DNA sequence: TGTGCCAGCAGCTTAAGGACAGTCAGTGCTAACTATGGCTACACCTTC. The J gene is TRBJ1-2, the V gene TRBV7-8, with a possible D match to TRBD1 (6 bases). V was trimmed by 2 bases and J by 0 bases, leaving 13 bases between them. The CDR3 is made up of 16 amino acids. From germline, CDR1 is SGHVS and CDR2 FQNEAQ.

About this clonotype itself: A single base separates this from a much larger clone, so it may be a read error. V is TRBV10-3 and J is TRBJ2-3; 8 bases are shared with TRBD1. Unmatched junction bases numbered 5, after V lost 8 bases and J lost 1 base. CDR1 and CDR2 (germline): ENHRY, SYGVKD. The CDR3 totals 14 residues. The CDR3 DNA follows: TGTGCCATCGGTGGACAGGGACGCACAGATACGCAGTATTTT. This translates into CAIGGQGRTDTQYF.

This clonotype was detected many times. CDR3 sequence: CASSAGRAYEQYF. CDR3 sequence (DNA): TGCGCCAGCAGTGCGGGGAGGGCCTACGAGCAGTACTTC. The gene calls are TRBV10-2 and TRBJ2-7; 7 bases line up with TRBD2. Trimming cost V 4 bases and J 2 bases; bases outside gene matches: 2. In germline, CDR1 is WSHSY, CDR2 SAAADI. The CDR3 totals 13 residues.

The V gene is TRBV12-3 or TRBV12-4, the J gene TRBJ2-7, with TRBD2 identical over 8 bases. This CDR3 is 11 amino acids long. V was pared by 8 bases and J by 7 bases, with 4 bases of the junction left unmatched. The CDR3 protein is CASRTGGEQYF. DNA of the CDR3: TGTGCCAGCCGCACGGGGGGGGAGCAGTACTTC.

This clonotype was observed a handful of times. The rearrangement joins TRBV5-6 to TRBJ2-7, with D hard to call. The germline V gene encodes CDR1 SGHDT and CDR2 YYEEEE. V was shortened by 1 base and J by 0 bases, with 14 bases between the two germline ends. The CDR3 runs to 16 residues. CDR3 in DNA: TGTGCCAGCAGCTTGATGAGAGCCAAAGTCTCCTACGAGCAGTACTTC. The encoded protein is CASSLMRAKVSYEQYF.

The table lists this clonotype with a few counts. The CDR3 sequence: CSARTDGSGANVLTF. CDR3 in DNA: TGCAGTGCTAGAACTGACGGCTCTGGGGCCAACGTCCTGACTTTC. The chain recombines TRBV20-1 with TRBJ2-6; D is ambiguous. This CDR3 contains 15 residues. Looked up from germline, CDR1 is DFQATT and CDR2 is SNEGSKA (reference sequence). V lost 2 bases and J 0 bases, leaving 8 bases between the germline ends.

This clonotype was counted at least ten times. J is TRBJ2-1 and V is TRBV28; D uncertain. This CDR3 region has 15 residues. V was pared by 1 base and J by 4 bases, with 11 bases between. The germline gives CDR1 MDHEN, CDR2 SYDVKM. In DNA form, the CDR3 reads TGTGCCAGCAGTTTATTTGCCGGGCGATACAATGAGCAGTTCTTC. Translating it yields CASSLFAGRYNEQFF.

The chain uses TRBV12-3 or TRBV12-4 and TRBJ2-7; D might be TRBD2 (6 bases). This CDR3 spans 14 amino acids. Trimming stripped 2 bases from V and 4 bases from J, with 12 bases between. CDR3 sequence reads: CASSLSGYNYEQYF. The CDR3 region has the DNA TGTGCCAGCAGTTTAAGCGGGTATAATTACGAGCAGTACTTC.